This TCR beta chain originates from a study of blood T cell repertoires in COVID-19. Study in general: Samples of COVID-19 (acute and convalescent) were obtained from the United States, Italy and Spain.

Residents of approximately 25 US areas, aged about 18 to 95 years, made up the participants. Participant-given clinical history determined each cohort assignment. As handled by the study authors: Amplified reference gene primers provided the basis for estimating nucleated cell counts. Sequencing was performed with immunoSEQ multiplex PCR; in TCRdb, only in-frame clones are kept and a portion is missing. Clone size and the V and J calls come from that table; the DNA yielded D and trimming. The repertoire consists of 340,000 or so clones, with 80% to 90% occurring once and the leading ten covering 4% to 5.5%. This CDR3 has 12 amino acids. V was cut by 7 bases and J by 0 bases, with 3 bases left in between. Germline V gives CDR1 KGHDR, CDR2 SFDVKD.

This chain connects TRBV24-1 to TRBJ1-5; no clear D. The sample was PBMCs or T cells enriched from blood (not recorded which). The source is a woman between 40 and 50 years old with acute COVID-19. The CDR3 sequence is CATRYSNQPQHF. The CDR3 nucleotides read TGTGCCACCAGGTATAGCAATCAGCCCCAGCATTTT.